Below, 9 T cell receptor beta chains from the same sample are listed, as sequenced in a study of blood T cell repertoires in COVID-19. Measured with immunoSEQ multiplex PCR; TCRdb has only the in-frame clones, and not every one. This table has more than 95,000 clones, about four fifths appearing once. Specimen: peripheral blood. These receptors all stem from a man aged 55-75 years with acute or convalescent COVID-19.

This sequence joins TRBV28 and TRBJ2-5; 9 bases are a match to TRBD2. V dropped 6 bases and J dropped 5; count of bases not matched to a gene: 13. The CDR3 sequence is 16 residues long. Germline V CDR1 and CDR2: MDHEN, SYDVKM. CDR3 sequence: CASRHDIAGAYETQYF. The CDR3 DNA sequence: TGTGCCAGCAGACACGATATAGCGGGAGCTTATGAGACCCAGTACTTC.

This CDR3 is CAWSVLLRGSSYNEQFF. The CDR3 nucleotides read TGTGCCTGGAGTGTACTTCTGCGGGGGAGCTCCTACAATGAGCAGTTCTTC. The gene calls are TRBV30 and TRBJ2-1, with 7 bases matching TRBD2. The junction had 8 bases not matched to a gene; V was cut back by 0 bases and J by 0 bases. The CDR3 sequence is 17 residues long. Germline V gives CDR1 GTSNPN, CDR2 SVGIG (reference sequence).

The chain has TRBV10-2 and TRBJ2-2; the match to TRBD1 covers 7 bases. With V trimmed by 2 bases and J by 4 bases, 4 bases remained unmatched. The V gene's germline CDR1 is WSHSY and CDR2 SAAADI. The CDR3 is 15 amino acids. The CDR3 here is CASSEPGTATGELFF. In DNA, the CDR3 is TGCGCCAGCAGTGAGCCAGGGACAGCCACCGGGGAGCTGTTTTTT.

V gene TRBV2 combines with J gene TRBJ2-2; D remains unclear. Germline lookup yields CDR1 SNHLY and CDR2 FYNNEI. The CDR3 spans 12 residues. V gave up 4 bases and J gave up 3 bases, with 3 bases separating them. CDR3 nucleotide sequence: TGTGCCAGCAGTGCTTACACCGGGGAGCTGTTTTTT. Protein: CASSAYTGELFF.

The CDR3 loop is CASSLGGVANYEQYV. CDR3 in DNA: TGTGCCAGCAGCCTGGGGGGCGTGGCTAACTACGAGCAGTACGTC. V and J are TRBV5-6 and TRBJ2-7; D tentatively reads TRBD1 or TRBD2 (6 bases each). This CDR3 spans 15 amino acids. CDR1 SGHDT and CDR2 YYEEEE come from the germline V gene. Trimming shortened V by 4 bases and J by 3 bases, and 17 bases separated the two germline ends.

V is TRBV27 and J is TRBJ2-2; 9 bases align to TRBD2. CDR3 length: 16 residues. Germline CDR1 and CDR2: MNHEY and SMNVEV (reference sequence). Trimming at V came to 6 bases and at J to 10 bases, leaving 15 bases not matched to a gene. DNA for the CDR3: TGTGCCAGCAGACGCAAACAGGGGACTAGCCTTGTGGAGCTGTTTTTT. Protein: CASRRKQGTSLVELFF.

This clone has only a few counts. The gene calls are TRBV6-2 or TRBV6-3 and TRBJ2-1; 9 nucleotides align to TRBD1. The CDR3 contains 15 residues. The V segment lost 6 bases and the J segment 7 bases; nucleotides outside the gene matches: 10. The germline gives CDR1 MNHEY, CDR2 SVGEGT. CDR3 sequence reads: CASSTPGQGLNEQFF. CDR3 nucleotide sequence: TGTGCCAGCAGCACACCGGGACAGGGTTTGAATGAGCAGTTCTTC.

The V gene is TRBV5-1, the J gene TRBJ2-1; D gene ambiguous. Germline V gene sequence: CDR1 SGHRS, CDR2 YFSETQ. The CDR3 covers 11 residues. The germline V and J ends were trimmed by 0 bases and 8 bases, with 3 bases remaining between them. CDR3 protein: CASSLAYEQFF. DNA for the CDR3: TGCGCCAGCAGCTTGGCCTATGAGCAGTTCTTC. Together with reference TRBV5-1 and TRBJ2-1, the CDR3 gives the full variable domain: KAGVTQTPRYLIKTRGQQVTLSCSPISGHRSVSWYQQTPGQGLQFLFEYFSETQRNKGNFPGRFSGRQFSNSRSEMNVSTLELGDSALYLCASSLAYEQFFGPGTRLTVL.

The CDR3 protein is CASSISKGGVNTEAFF. CDR3 bases: TGTGCCAGCAGCATCAGCAAGGGCGGGGTGAACACTGAAGCTTTCTTT. The V gene is TRBV11-2, the J gene TRBJ1-1; no clear D gene. V dropped 5 bases and J dropped 0 bases, with 16 bases sitting between them. From germline, CDR1 is SGHAT and CDR2 FQNNGV. The CDR3 contains 16 residues.